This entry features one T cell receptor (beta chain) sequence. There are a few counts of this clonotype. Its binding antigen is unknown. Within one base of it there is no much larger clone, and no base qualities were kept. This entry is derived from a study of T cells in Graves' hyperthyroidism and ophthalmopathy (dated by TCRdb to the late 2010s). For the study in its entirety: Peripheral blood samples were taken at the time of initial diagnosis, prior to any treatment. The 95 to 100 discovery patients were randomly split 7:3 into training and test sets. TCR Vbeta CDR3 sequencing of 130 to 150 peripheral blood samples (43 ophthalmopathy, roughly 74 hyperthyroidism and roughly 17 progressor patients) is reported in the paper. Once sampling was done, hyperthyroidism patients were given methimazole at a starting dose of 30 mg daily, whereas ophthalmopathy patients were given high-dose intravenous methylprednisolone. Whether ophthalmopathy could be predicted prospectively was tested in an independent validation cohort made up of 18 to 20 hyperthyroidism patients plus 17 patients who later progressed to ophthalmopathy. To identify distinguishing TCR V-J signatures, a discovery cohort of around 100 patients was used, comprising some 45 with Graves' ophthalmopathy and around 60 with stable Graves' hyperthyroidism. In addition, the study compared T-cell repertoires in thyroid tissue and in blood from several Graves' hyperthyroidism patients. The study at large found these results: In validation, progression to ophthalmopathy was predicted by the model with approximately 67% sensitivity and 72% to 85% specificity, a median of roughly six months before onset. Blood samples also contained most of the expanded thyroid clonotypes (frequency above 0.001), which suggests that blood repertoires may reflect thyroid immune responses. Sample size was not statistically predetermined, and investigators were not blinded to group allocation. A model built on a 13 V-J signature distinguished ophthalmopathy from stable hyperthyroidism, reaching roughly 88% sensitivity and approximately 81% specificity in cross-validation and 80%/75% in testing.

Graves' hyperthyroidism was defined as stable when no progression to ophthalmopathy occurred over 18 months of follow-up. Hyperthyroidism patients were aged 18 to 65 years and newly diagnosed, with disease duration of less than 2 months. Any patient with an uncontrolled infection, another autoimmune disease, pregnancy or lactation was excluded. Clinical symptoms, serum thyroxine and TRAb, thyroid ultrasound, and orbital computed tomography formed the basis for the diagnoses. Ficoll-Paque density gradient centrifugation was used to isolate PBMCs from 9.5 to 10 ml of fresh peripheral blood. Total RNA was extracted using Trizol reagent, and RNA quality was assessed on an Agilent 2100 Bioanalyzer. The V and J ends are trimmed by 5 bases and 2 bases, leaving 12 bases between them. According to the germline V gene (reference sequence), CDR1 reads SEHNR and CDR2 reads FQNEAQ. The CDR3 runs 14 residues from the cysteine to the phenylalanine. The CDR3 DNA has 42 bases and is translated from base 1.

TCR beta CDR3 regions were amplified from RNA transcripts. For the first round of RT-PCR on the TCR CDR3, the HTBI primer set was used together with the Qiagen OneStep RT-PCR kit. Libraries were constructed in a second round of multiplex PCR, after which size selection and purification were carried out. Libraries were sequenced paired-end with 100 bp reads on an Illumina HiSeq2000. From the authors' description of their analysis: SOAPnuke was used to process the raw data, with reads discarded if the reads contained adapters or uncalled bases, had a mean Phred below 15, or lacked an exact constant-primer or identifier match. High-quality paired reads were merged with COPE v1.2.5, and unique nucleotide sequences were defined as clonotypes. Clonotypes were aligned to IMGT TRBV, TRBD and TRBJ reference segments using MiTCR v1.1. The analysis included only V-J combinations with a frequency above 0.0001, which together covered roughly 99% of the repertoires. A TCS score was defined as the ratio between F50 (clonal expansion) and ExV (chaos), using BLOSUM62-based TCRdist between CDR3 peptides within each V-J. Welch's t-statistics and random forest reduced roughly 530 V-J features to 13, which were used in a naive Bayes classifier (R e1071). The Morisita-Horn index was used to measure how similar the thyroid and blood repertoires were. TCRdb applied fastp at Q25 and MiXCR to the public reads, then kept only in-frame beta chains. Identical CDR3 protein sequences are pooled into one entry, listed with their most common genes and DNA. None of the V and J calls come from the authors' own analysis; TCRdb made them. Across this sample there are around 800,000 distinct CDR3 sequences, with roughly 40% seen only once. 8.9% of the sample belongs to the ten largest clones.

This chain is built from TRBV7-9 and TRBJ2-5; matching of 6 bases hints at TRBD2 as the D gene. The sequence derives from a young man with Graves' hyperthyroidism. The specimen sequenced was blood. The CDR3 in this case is CASSDAGGQETQYF. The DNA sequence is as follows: TGTGCCAGCAGCGACGCTGGAGGGCAAGAGACCCAGTACTTC.